This is a list of T cell receptor beta chains from one sample in a study of cytomegalovirus exposure and HLA in healthy donors. Sequencing was performed with immunoSEQ multiplex PCR; in TCRdb, only in-frame clones are kept and a portion is missing. Here the sample spans around 99,000 clones, around three quarters being singletons. The sequenced sample consisted of PBMCs. The receptors stem from a woman in her fifties or sixties in good health and CMV-seropositive. The CDR3 runs from the conserved cysteine through the conserved F or W. The order of the fields is CDR3 DNA, CDR3 protein, V gene, clone size, D gene, J gene. D genes are given only for firm matches. The size of a clone is reported for some rows only, either as once, few or many, or as a class for expanded clones.

cdr3_nt: TGTGCCAGCTCACCACCCGGACTAGCGGGGGTCCGTGAGCAGTTCTTC; cdr3_aa: CASSPPGLAGVREQFF; v_call: TRBV18; clone_size: .; d_call: TRBD2; j_call: TRBJ2-1
cdr3_nt: TGTGCCAGCAGTCCGACATTTGGCAATCAGCCCCAGCATTTT; cdr3_aa: CASSPTFGNQPQHF; v_call: TRBV6-1; clone_size: .; d_call: .; j_call: TRBJ1-5
cdr3_nt: TGTGCCACAAACGGGGGGGGAACTGAAGCTTTCTTT; cdr3_aa: CATNGGGTEAFF; v_call: TRBV6-4; clone_size: .; d_call: .; j_call: TRBJ1-1
cdr3_nt: TGTGCCAGCAGCTTGTTTCTGGACAGCTCCTATAATTCACCCCTCCACTTT; cdr3_aa: CASSLFLDSSYNSPLHF; v_call: TRBV5-4; clone_size: .; d_call: .; j_call: TRBJ1-6
cdr3_nt: TGCGCCAGCAGCTTGACAGGGGGCGAGGGTCAGCCCCAGCATTTT; cdr3_aa: CASSLTGGEGQPQHF; v_call: TRBV5-1; clone_size: .; d_call: TRBD1; j_call: TRBJ1-5
cdr3_nt: TGTGCCAGCAGCTATTACAGGGGCGATGGCTACACCTTC; cdr3_aa: CASSYYRGDGYTF; v_call: TRBV5-8; clone_size: .; d_call: TRBD1; j_call: TRBJ1-2
cdr3_nt: TGTGCCAGCAGCTTAGAGGGGGGGCCCCTTTTCTACGAGCAGTACTTC; cdr3_aa: CASSLEGGPLFYEQYF; v_call: TRBV7-2; clone_size: few; d_call: .; j_call: TRBJ2-7
cdr3_nt: TGTGCCAGCAGCTTAGACAGGGGTGGCACCGGGGAGCTGTTTTTT; cdr3_aa: CASSLDRGGTGELFF; v_call: TRBV5-6; clone_size: few; d_call: TRBD1; j_call: TRBJ2-2
cdr3_nt: TGTGCCAGCTCACCGGGACAGGGGGCAGCCGGGGAGCTGTTTTTT; cdr3_aa: CASSPGQGAAGELFF; v_call: TRBV18; clone_size: .; d_call: TRBD1; j_call: TRBJ2-2
cdr3_nt: TGTGCCAGCAGCTTCCAGGGTGGATCACCCCTCCACTTT; cdr3_aa: CASSFQGGSPLHF; v_call: TRBV7-2; clone_size: .; d_call: .; j_call: TRBJ1-6
cdr3_nt: TGTGCCACTGCTTGGAGGGCCTGGGGCTACAATGAGCAGTTCTTC; cdr3_aa: CATAWRAWGYNEQFF; v_call: TRBV27; clone_size: .; d_call: .; j_call: TRBJ2-1
cdr3_nt: TGTGCCAGTAGTTCCACTCAAGGGACTCAAGGGGACACTGAAGCTTTCTTT; cdr3_aa: CASSSTQGTQGDTEAFF; v_call: TRBV19; clone_size: .; d_call: .; j_call: TRBJ1-1
cdr3_nt: TGCGCCAGCAGCTACATGACTAGCGGTAACTACGAGCAGTACTTC; cdr3_aa: CASSYMTSGNYEQYF; v_call: TRBV5-1; clone_size: .; d_call: TRBD2; j_call: TRBJ2-7
cdr3_nt: TGTGCCAGCAGCTTAGACCACAGTAATTCACCCCTCCACTTT; cdr3_aa: CASSLDHSNSPLHF; v_call: TRBV11-2; clone_size: once; d_call: .; j_call: TRBJ1-6
cdr3_nt: TGTGCCAGCAGTCCGGGACTAGGGGGCCAAGAGACCCAGTACTTC; cdr3_aa: CASSPGLGGQETQYF; v_call: TRBV27; clone_size: .; d_call: TRBD2; j_call: TRBJ2-5
cdr3_nt: TGTGCCAGCAGCTTTTGGGGGGGGGAAGAGACCCAGTACTTC; cdr3_aa: CASSFWGGEETQYF; v_call: TRBV5-4; clone_size: .; d_call: TRBD2; j_call: TRBJ2-5
cdr3_nt: TGTGCCAGCAGTGAAAGGCAGCCACGGGATGGCGAGCAGTACTTC; cdr3_aa: CASSERQPRDGEQYF; v_call: TRBV2; clone_size: .; d_call: .; j_call: TRBJ2-7
cdr3_nt: TGTGCCAGCAGTTACGAGGGTCAGGGCTACACCTTC; cdr3_aa: CASSYEGQGYTF; v_call: TRBV6-6; clone_size: few; d_call: .; j_call: TRBJ1-2
cdr3_nt: TGTTCCAGCAGCCAGCGATTACAGGGGGCTGTAACTGAAGCTTTCTTT; cdr3_aa: CSSSQRLQGAVTEAFF; v_call: TRBV7-9; clone_size: .; d_call: TRBD1; j_call: TRBJ1-1
cdr3_nt: TGTGCCAGCAGCCCCCCCGGACAGCGAGCTGTCGGGGAGCTGTTTTTT; cdr3_aa: CASSPPGQRAVGELFF; v_call: TRBV7-3; clone_size: few; d_call: .; j_call: TRBJ2-2
cdr3_nt: TGTGCCATCAGTGAAGGGGGCACTGAAGCTTTCTTT; cdr3_aa: CAISEGGTEAFF; v_call: TRBV10-3; clone_size: few; d_call: .; j_call: TRBJ1-1
cdr3_nt: TGTGCCAGCAGCCCAGGCCCGGAAAATAACTATGGCTACACCTTC; cdr3_aa: CASSPGPENNYGYTF; v_call: TRBV5-6; clone_size: .; d_call: .; j_call: TRBJ1-2
cdr3_nt: TGTGCCAGCAGCCTTCGGAGCGATACGCAGTATTTT; cdr3_aa: CASSLRSDTQYF; v_call: TRBV7-2; clone_size: .; d_call: .; j_call: TRBJ2-3
cdr3_nt: TGTGCCAGCAGCCGCCGGGACTCTTCCTACAATGAGCAGTTCTTC; cdr3_aa: CASSRRDSSYNEQFF; v_call: TRBV7-2; clone_size: .; d_call: .; j_call: TRBJ2-1
cdr3_nt: TGCGCCAGCACCACTACACAGGGGATCACAGATACGCAGTATTTT; cdr3_aa: CASTTTQGITDTQYF; v_call: TRBV5-1; clone_size: .; d_call: TRBD1; j_call: TRBJ2-3
cdr3_nt: TGTGCCACCTCAGAGGGGGGGTCCTACGAGCAGTACTTC; cdr3_aa: CATSEGGSYEQYF; v_call: TRBV6-1; clone_size: .; d_call: .; j_call: TRBJ2-7
cdr3_nt: TGTGCCAGCACTATCGGGGACATTACTAACTATGGCTACACCTTC; cdr3_aa: CASTIGDITNYGYTF; v_call: TRBV5-4; clone_size: .; d_call: .; j_call: TRBJ1-2
cdr3_nt: TGTGCCAGCAGTGATAGAGGGAAGAGGGACTATGGCTACACCTTC; cdr3_aa: CASSDRGKRDYGYTF; v_call: TRBV6-1; clone_size: .; d_call: .; j_call: TRBJ1-2
cdr3_nt: TGTGCCAGCTCACAGAAACCCTTGGAGACTGAAGCTTTCTTT; cdr3_aa: CASSQKPLETEAFF; v_call: TRBV18; clone_size: .; d_call: .; j_call: TRBJ1-1
cdr3_nt: TGTGCCAGCAGCCAGGCAGACTCCTACAATGAGCAGTTCTTC; cdr3_aa: CASSQADSYNEQFF; v_call: TRBV14; clone_size: .; d_call: .; j_call: TRBJ2-1
cdr3_nt: TGCGCCAGCAGCCACCCTGGACTAGCGGGCTACGAGCAGTACTTC; cdr3_aa: CASSHPGLAGYEQYF; v_call: TRBV4-1; clone_size: few; d_call: TRBD2; j_call: TRBJ2-7